This entry describes one TCR beta chain. This specimen belongs to a study of blood T cell repertoires in COVID-19. CDR3 length: 16 amino acids. Germline V gives CDR1 MNHEY, CDR2 SMNVEV (reference sequence). V lost 4 bases, J lost 5 bases, and 11 bases stayed unmatched. Assay: immunoSEQ multiplex PCR; the TCRdb copy retains only in-frame clones and omits some. The sample has 150,000 or so clones; approximately 92% are singletons. The sample comprised peripheral blood. This clonotype was obtained from a man between 18 and 29 years old with COVID-19, enrolled during active disease. V gene TRBV27 combines with J gene TRBJ2-3; TRBD1 aligns across 8 bases. Written as DNA, the CDR3 is TGTGCCAGCAGTTCCGCCAGGACAGGGCTACAAGATACGCAGTATTTT. Translation: CASSSARTGLQDTQYF.